This T cell receptor beta chain was profiled in a study of CD8 T cells in Susac syndrome (dated by TCRdb to the late 2010s). With respect to the entire study: The study used repertoire sequencing to test whether antigen drove CD8+ T cell activation and differentiation in Susac syndrome.

Concerning this clonotype itself: Its specific antigen is unknown. No per-base quality is available; no much larger clone lies one base away.

The paper as a whole reports these results and caveats: The study acknowledged that relatively few individuals were included in the TCR sequencing and HLA analysis.

In the germline V gene (reference sequence), CDR1 corresponds to LNHDA and CDR2 to SQIVND. Relative to germline, V is 5 bases shorter and J is 4 bases shorter, with 6 bases between their ends. The CDR3 runs 12 residues from the cysteine to the phenylalanine. Just the 36-base CDR3 DNA is kept, in frame starting at base 1. RNA was extracted using the RNeasy kit, and roughly 0.45 to 1 microgram was reverse transcribed with random hexamers. The immunoSEQ multiplex PCR assay, which covers 54 Vbeta and 13 Jbeta segments, was used to amplify TCR beta CDR3 regions. To correct PCR amplification bias, a synthetic template baseline was used for both primer optimization and computational correction. As for the original processing: Reads were annotated to V, D and J genes per IMGT and analyzed with immunoSEQ Analyzer, keeping only productive sequences. Clonality was calculated as one minus the Shannon entropy normalized by log2 of the number of productive unique sequences. For each patient and control, public and private clones were evaluated within the 100 most prevalent clones. A clone was defined as Susac-specific if it was absent from the healthy and MS cohorts, from about a thousand published viral clones and from other ImmuneACCESS disease sequences. The public sequencing data were trimmed at Q25 with fastp and processed into clonotypes with MiXCR by TCRdb, which kept only in-frame beta chains. Rows with a matching CDR3 protein are joined into one entry that keeps the most common DNA and genes. It is TCRdb's table, rather than the study itself, that gives the V and J calls and clone size. This sample comprises 200,000 or so distinct CDR3 sequences, roughly 96% of them detected only once. In total, the top ten clones hold roughly 0.088% of the sample.

Peripheral blood CD8+ and CD4+ T cells from healthy donors, Susac syndrome patients and multiple sclerosis patients were profiled using high-throughput TCR beta sequencing. The multiple sclerosis controls were treatment-naive patients whose relapsing-remitting disease, either stable or active, fulfilled the revised McDonald criteria. CD8+ TEMRA cells were enriched by FACS, while bulk CD8+ and CD4+ T cells were purified by magnetic negative isolation. Blood was drawn into EDTA tubes, processed within 24 hours, and PBMCs were isolated by density gradient centrifugation. PBMCs destined for TCR sequencing were cryopreserved in liquid nitrogen and later thawed in a 37 °C water bath. The sorted or isolated CD4+, CD8+ and CD8+ TEMRA cells reached a purity of at least 90%.

Sample: CD4+ T cells from PBMCs. The TCR sequence derives from a human donor with multiple sclerosis. The V and J segments used are TRBV19 and TRBJ2-1; the D gene identity is not certain. This receptor carries the CDR3 CASSLQYNEQFF. The DNA sequence is TGTGCCAGTAGTCTACAGTACAATGAGCAGTTCTTC.